This TCR beta chain was captured in a study of Tregs in tolerant kidney transplant recipients. General study points: Donor-specific Treg expansion exceeded global Treg expansion in tolerant patients, suggesting antigen drive. This study did not directly address biological reproducibility.

Unstimulated regulatory T cells (CD4+CD25+CD127-), CD4+CD25- non-regulatory cells, CD4 and CD8 cells were FACS-sorted from thawed PBMCs. Measured with immunoSEQ multiplex PCR; TCRdb has only the in-frame clones, and not every one. The table lists about 110,000 clones, 85% to 90% of them singletons. In regard to this clone: Its cognate antigen is unknown.

Trimming stripped 0 bases from V and 7 bases from J, with 4 bases between. The CDR3 sequence is 12 residues long. The germline CDR1 and CDR2 sequences are KGHSH and LQKENI. The rearrangement uses TRBV18 and TRBJ1-5; D call uncertain. The TCR comes from a human donor who received a combined kidney and bone marrow transplant. The sample here was CD4+ T cells from blood, taken before the transplant. Here the CDR3 DNA reads TGTGCCAGCTCACCACCCGGGCAGCCCCAGCATTTT. Amino acids: CASSPPGQPQHF.